The 30 T cell receptor beta chains presented below share a single source sample, sequenced in a study of T cell clonotyping in hematopoietic cell transplantation. Repertoires were generated with immunoSEQ multiplex PCR, while TCRdb's copy carries only in-frame clones and drops some. The table lists around 11,000 clones, about half of them singletons. The specimen was peripheral blood mononuclear cells, collected 100 days after allogeneic stem cell transplant. All receptors come from a female patient aged 50 to 65 who had an allogeneic stem cell transplant from an unrelated donor, so the T cells may come from the graft donor. Some clones in this sample may be carry-over from other donors' samples.

Written as DNA, the CDR3 is TGTGCCAGCAGCTCCACAGGGCACAGCACAGATACGCAGTATTTT. It translates to CASSSTGHSTDTQYF. V and J are TRBV5-8 and TRBJ2-3, with TRBD1 as a possible D gene (6 bases). From germline, CDR1 is SGHTS and CDR2 YDEGEE. The CDR3 totals 15 residues. V was cut by 3 bases and J by 0 bases, with 11 bases left in between. Filled out from reference TRBV5-8 and TRBJ2-3, the complete variable domain reads EAGVTQSPTHLIKTRGQQATLRCSPISGHTSVYWYQQALGLGLQFLLWYDEGEERNRGNFPPRFSGRQFPNYSSELNVNALELEDSALYLCASSSTGHSTDTQYFGPGTRLTVL.

This clone was seen a few times. The DNA for the CDR3 is TGCAGCTTGGGCCGGGAGGAGACCCAGTACTTC. Encoded protein: CSLGREETQYF. The chain combines TRBV29-1 with TRBJ2-5; TRBD2 might be the D (6 bases). The CDR3 has 11 amino acids. The germline V and J ends were trimmed by 8 bases and 5 bases, with 12 bases remaining between them. CDR1 and CDR2 from the germline V gene are SQVTM and ANQGSEA.

This chain connects TRBV30 to TRBJ1-1, with 8 bases identical to TRBD1. The CDR3 is 15 amino acids. CDR1 GTSNPN and CDR2 SVGIG come from the germline V gene (reference sequence). J gave up 12 bases and V 4 bases, and 19 bases lay outside the gene matches. The CDR3 region has the DNA TGTGCCTGGACTCCTCGGCAGGGGGCGACGCAGGGAACTTTCTTT. It codes for CAWTPRQGATQGTFF.

The V call is TRBV30, the J call TRBJ1-2; tentatively, D is TRBD1 (5 bases). V lost 0 bases and J lost 13, with 12 bases in between. CDR1 GTSNPN and CDR2 SVGIG come from the germline V gene (reference sequence). The CDR3 is 11 residues long. This CDR3 reads CAWSVQALLTF. CDR3 coding DNA: TGTGCCTGGAGTGTACAGGCTCTCCTCACCTTC.

The gene calls are TRBV30 and TRBJ1-1; D not resolved. Trimming shortened V by 5 bases and J by 3 bases, and 13 bases separated the two germline ends. Germline loops: CDR1 GTSNPN, CDR2 SVGIG (reference sequence). The CDR3 totals 13 residues. The CDR3 here is CAWEHLRDTEAFF. The CDR3 DNA follows: TGTGCCTGGGAACACCTTAGGGACACTGAAGCTTTCTTT.

The chain couples TRBV27 to TRBJ2-7, with TRBD2 identical over 7 bases. Germline loops: CDR1 MNHEY, CDR2 SMNVEV (reference sequence). V lost 1 base to trimming and J lost 7 bases; unmatched junction nucleotides: 10. This CDR3 comprises 15 residues. The CDR3 DNA reads TGTGCCAGCAGTTTATTGTCTAACCAGCGGGGTGAGCAGTACTTC. Residues: CASSLLSNQRGEQYF.

This clone was seen only a few times. This chain uses TRBV27 with TRBJ2-7, with D unclear. The germline CDR1 and CDR2 sequences are MNHEY and SMNVEV (reference sequence). Trimming removed 3 bases at V and 0 bases at J, with 12 bases between. The CDR3 spans 15 residues. CDR3 protein: CASSFDTFSSYEQYF. CDR3 DNA sequence: TGTGCCAGCAGTTTTGACACTTTTTCCTCCTACGAGCAGTACTTC.

This clone was counted a single time. The chain has TRBV30 and TRBJ1-6; D call uncertain. Trimming left V 1 base short and J 8 bases short, with 9 bases between. This CDR3 spans 13 amino acids. The germline gives CDR1 GTSNPN, CDR2 SVGIG (reference sequence). The CDR3 bases are TGTGCCTGGAGTGAGGGAGGCGATTCACCCCTCCACTTT. It codes for CAWSEGGDSPLHF.

This clone was recorded a few times. The CDR3 nucleotides read TGCGCCAGCAGCCAACCGGGACAGGGACTTGGCTACACCTTC. Its protein is CASSQPGQGLGYTF. The chain recombines TRBV4-1 with TRBJ1-2; 9 bases align to TRBD1. Trimming at V came to 2 bases and at J to 7 bases, leaving 5 bases not matched to a gene. The CDR3 loop spans 14 amino acids. Germline values: CDR1 MGHRA, CDR2 YSYEKL.

The J gene is TRBJ1-4, the V gene TRBV6-1, with 10 bases that match TRBD1. Trimming removed 6 bases from V and 3 bases from J; junction bases left unmatched: 4. From germline, CDR1 is MNHNS and CDR2 SASEGT. The CDR3 is made up of 15 amino acids. The DNA of the CDR3 is TGTGCCAGCAGGACGGGGACAGGGGCTAATGAAAAACTGTTTTTT. It is translated as CASRTGTGANEKLFF.

The rearrangement links TRBV6-5 to TRBJ2-6; tentative D call: TRBD1 (5 bases). Trimming shortened V by 4 bases and J by 0 bases, and 7 bases separated the two germline ends. CDR1 is MNHEY, CDR2 SVGAGI, per germline. There are 15 residues in the CDR3. DNA of the CDR3: TGTGCCAGCAGTTTCACAGGCTCTGGGGCCAACGTCCTGACTTTC. Translating it yields CASSFTGSGANVLTF.

This clone was counted a few times. Other DNA sequences in this sample translate to the same CDR3. This chain links TRBV25-1 with TRBJ1-2, with D unclear. V lost 4 bases and J lost 4, with 4 bases in between. CDR1 and CDR2 (germline): MGHDK, SYGVNS. CDR3 length: 11 residues. CDR3 sequence (DNA): TGTGCCAGCAGTGTCGGCTATGGCTACACCTTC. Amino acids: CASSVGYGYTF.

The chain carries TRBV25-1 and TRBJ1-2, with D tentatively TRBD1 (5 bases). The CDR3 sequence is 13 residues long. Germline V gives CDR1 MGHDK, CDR2 SYGVNS. The germline V and J ends were trimmed by 3 bases and 7 bases, with 12 bases remaining between them. For the CDR3, the DNA is TGTGCCAGCAGTGACCTCGGGGCCTCTGGCTACACCTTC. Protein product: CASSDLGASGYTF.

The V call is TRBV6-6, the J call TRBJ1-2; perhaps TRBD1 as D (6 bases). Germline V gene data show CDR1 as MNHNY and CDR2 as SVGAGI (reference sequence). With 5 bases removed from V and 5 bases from J, the gap between germline ends came to 18 bases. This CDR3 contains 15 residues. CDR3 protein: CASSNVDRRRYGYTF. DNA for the CDR3: TGTGCCAGCAGTAACGTGGACAGAAGGAGGTATGGCTACACCTTC.

The rearrangement joins TRBV6-5 to TRBJ1-1; D remains ambiguous. The CDR3 has 13 amino acids. In germline, CDR1 is MNHEY, CDR2 SVGAGI. V lost 5 bases and J lost 6, with 13 bases in between. The CDR3 DNA reads as TGTGCCAGCAGTCCGACCGAGCAGGCTGAAGCTTTCTTT. Amino acid sequence: CASSPTEQAEAFF.

This chain connects TRBV4-2 to TRBJ2-2; 11 bases are a match to TRBD2. The V gene's germline CDR1 is LGHNA and CDR2 YNFKEQ. V shed 1 base and J 6 bases; nucleotides not matched to a gene: 7. The CDR3 length is 17 residues. The CDR3 bases are TGTGCCAGCAGCCAAGTTCGAACTAGCGGGGGCTCCGGGGAGCTGTTTTTT. Amino acids: CASSQVRTSGGSGELFF.

This clone showed up just a few times. The chain employs TRBV29-1 and TRBJ2-7; D uncertain. V was shortened by 5 bases and J by 3 bases, with 8 bases between the two germline ends. Germline lookup yields CDR1 SQVTM and CDR2 ANQGSEA. The CDR3 loop spans 11 amino acids. Written as DNA, the CDR3 is TGCAGCGTTAGTGCTCACTACGAGCAGTACTTC. Translated: CSVSAHYEQYF.

The chain joins TRBV5-1 to TRBJ2-7; D may be TRBD2 (5 bases). Germline CDR1 is SGHRS and CDR2 is YFSETQ. The V end lost 2 bases, the J end lost 7 bases, and 7 bases lay between the germline ends. The CDR3 runs 11 residues. CDR3 in amino acids: CASSLAEEQYF. Here the CDR3 DNA reads TGCGCCAGCAGCTTAGCGGAGGAGCAGTACTTC.

The sample holds a few counts of this clone. This chain joins TRBV30 and TRBJ2-2, with D possibly being TRBD1 (6 bases). CDR3 length: 14 amino acids. Trimming pared 0 bases from V and 4 bases from J, leaving 9 bases between. Looked up from germline, CDR1 is GTSNPN and CDR2 is SVGIG (reference sequence). DNA for the CDR3: TGTGCCTGGAGTGTAACAGGGCCCACCGGGGAGCTGTTTTTT. Its translation is CAWSVTGPTGELFF. The whole variable domain, filled in from reference TRBV30 and TRBJ2-2, reads SQTIHQWPATLVQPVGSPLSLECTVEGTSNPNLYWYRQAAGRGLQLLFYSVGIGQISSEVPQNLSASRPQDRQFILSSKKLLLSDSGFYLCAWSVTGPTGELFFGEGSRLTVL.

This clone was seen more than once but under ten times. The chain carries TRBV30 and TRBJ1-5; 7 bases are shared with TRBD1. J was trimmed by 6 bases and V by 0 bases; bases with no gene match: 2. The CDR3 has 13 amino acids. Germline V lookup: CDR1 GTSNPN, CDR2 SVGIG (reference sequence). The CDR3, as DNA: TGTGCCTGGAGTGTGACAGGGACTCAGCCCCAGCATTTT. Translation: CAWSVTGTQPQHF.

This clone was recorded a few times. As DNA, the CDR3 is TGTGCCAGCAGGGATGACAGGACTCTATCACCCCTCCACTTT. Translating it yields CASRDDRTLSPLHF. V and J are TRBV6-1 and TRBJ1-6; D might be TRBD1 (6 bases). Germline assignment: CDR1 MNHNS and CDR2 SASEGT. V lost 6 bases and J 10 bases, leaving 16 bases between the germline ends. This CDR3 has 14 residues.

The rearrangement joins TRBV7-9 to TRBJ1-5; 9 bases fit TRBD1. After removal of 3 bases from V and 6 bases from J, the junction contained 3 bases not matched to a gene. Germline CDR1 is SEHNR and CDR2 is FQNEAQ (reference sequence). CDR3 length equals 14 residues. CDR3 nucleotides: TGTGCCAGCAGCTTTGGACAGGGGCGTCAGCCCCAGCATTTT. As protein: CASSFGQGRQPQHF.

The V gene is TRBV1, the J gene TRBJ2-3; the D call TRBD2 from the table was never checked on the DNA. TRBV1 is termed a pseudogene. CDR3 size: 16 residues. The CDR3 sequence is CTSSPETREGTDTQYF. The DNA for the CDR3 is TGCACCAGCAGCCCAGAAACTAGGGAAGGCACAGATACGCAGTATTTT.

This chain links TRBV29-1 with TRBJ1-2; D is unclear. V lost 5 bases and J 6 bases, leaving 7 bases between the germline ends. The germline gives CDR1 SQVTM, CDR2 ANQGSEA. The CDR3 sequence is 10 residues long. The CDR3 spells CSVLKDGYTF. Here the CDR3 DNA reads TGCAGCGTTCTTAAGGATGGCTACACCTTC.

The J gene is TRBJ2-7, the V gene TRBV30; perhaps TRBD1 as D (6 bases). Germline lookup yields CDR1 GTSNPN and CDR2 SVGIG (reference sequence). V lost 5 bases and J lost 2, with 13 bases in between. The CDR3 contains 13 residues. CDR3 sequence reads: CAWATGITYEQYF. In DNA, the CDR3 is TGTGCCTGGGCGACAGGAATCACCTACGAGCAGTACTTC.

The gene calls are TRBV6-5 and TRBJ2-7; D ambiguous. Germline values: CDR1 MNHEY, CDR2 SVGAGI. The CDR3 has 11 amino acids. Trimming stripped 8 bases from V and 3 bases from J, with 8 bases between. The CDR3 bases are TGTGCCAGCGCTTACGGCTACGAGCAGTACTTC. It translates to CASAYGYEQYF.

The rearrangement uses TRBV4-2 and TRBJ1-6; D uncertain. The CDR3 sequence is 15 residues long. Between the trimmed V and J ends, which lost 0 bases and 4 bases, there was a span of 7 bases. Germline loops: CDR1 LGHNA, CDR2 YNFKEQ. CDR3 DNA: TGTGCCAGCAGCCAAGATGTGGGTTATAATTCACCCCTCCACTTT. The encoded protein is CASSQDVGYNSPLHF.

V and J are TRBV25-1 and TRBJ2-7; TRBD2 is a possible D gene (6 bases). CDR1 and CDR2 from the germline V gene are MGHDK and SYGVNS. This CDR3 is 14 amino acids long. Trimming cost V 9 bases and J 7 bases, with 22 bases left between them. The CDR3 spells CASSSGTGGGEQYF. The CDR3 DNA sequence: TGTGCCAGTAGCTCCGGGACTGGCGGTGGAGAGCAGTACTTC.

The chain carries TRBV29-1 and TRBJ2-5; tentative D call: TRBD1 (6 bases). Trimming took 4 bases from V and 5 from J, leaving 11 bases between them. Germline CDR1 and CDR2: SQVTM and ANQGSEA. The CDR3 has 12 amino acids. CDR3: CSVARGWETQYF. CDR3 bases: TGCAGCGTTGCGAGGGGGTGGGAGACCCAGTACTTC. Full variable domain (remainder filled in from reference TRBV29-1 and TRBJ2-5): SAVISQKPSRDICQRGTSLTIQCQVDSQVTMMFWYRQQPGQSLTLIATANQGSEATYESGFVIDKFPISRPNLTFSTLTVSNMSPEDSSIYLCSVARGWETQYFGPGTRLLVL.

The chain links TRBV6-6 to TRBJ2-7, with 8 bases matching TRBD1. The J segment lost 6 bases and the V segment lost 2 bases, leaving 3 bases of the junction unmatched. The germline V gene has CDR1 MNHNY and CDR2 SVGAGI (reference sequence). The CDR3 extends over 13 amino acids. CDR3 sequence: CASSYQTGAEQYF. The CDR3 coding sequence is TGTGCCAGCAGTTACCAGACAGGGGCCGAGCAGTACTTC.